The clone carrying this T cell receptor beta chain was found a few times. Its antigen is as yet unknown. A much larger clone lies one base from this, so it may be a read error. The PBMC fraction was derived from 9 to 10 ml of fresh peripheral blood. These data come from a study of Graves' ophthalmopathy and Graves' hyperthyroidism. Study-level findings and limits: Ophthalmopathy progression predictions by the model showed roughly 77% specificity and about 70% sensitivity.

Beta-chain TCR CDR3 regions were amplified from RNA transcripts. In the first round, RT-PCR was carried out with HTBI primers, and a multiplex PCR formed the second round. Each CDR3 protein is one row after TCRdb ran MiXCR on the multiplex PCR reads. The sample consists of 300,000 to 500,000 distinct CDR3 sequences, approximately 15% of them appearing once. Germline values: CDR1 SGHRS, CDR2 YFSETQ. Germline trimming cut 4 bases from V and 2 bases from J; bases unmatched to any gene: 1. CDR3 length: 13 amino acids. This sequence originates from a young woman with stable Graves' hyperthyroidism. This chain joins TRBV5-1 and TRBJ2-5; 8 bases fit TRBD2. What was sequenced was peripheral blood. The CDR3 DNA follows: TGCGCCAGCAGCGGGACTAGACAAGAGACCCAGTACTTC. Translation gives CASSGTRQETQYF. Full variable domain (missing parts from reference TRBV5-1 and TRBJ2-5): KAGVTQTPRYLIKTRGQQVTLSCSPISGHRSVSWYQQTPGQGLQFLFEYFSETQRNKGNFPGRFSGRQFSNSRSEMNVSTLELGDSALYLCASSGTRQETQYFGPGTRLLVL.